Listed below are T cell receptor beta chains from one sample, sequenced in a study of T cell changes during pregnancy in multiple sclerosis. Clones were read by immunoSEQ multiplex PCR, and TCRdb kept only the in-frame ones, dropping some. The sample shows tens of thousands of clones, about 88% of them seen only once. The sample was peripheral blood, taken after pregnancy. These receptors were taken from a female donor with multiple sclerosis, enrolled in a pregnancy study. CDR3s include the opening cysteine and the closing phenylalanine or tryptophan.

v_gene: TRBV5-6; j_gene: TRBJ2-3; CDR3aa: CASSLIEVDTQYF
v_gene: TRBV28; j_gene: TRBJ2-5; CDR3aa: CASSLGLAIKYF
v_gene: TRBV5-1; j_gene: TRBJ1-2; CDR3aa: CASSFRTPRGYGYTF
v_gene: TRBV7-3; j_gene: TRBJ2-7; CDR3aa: CASSLTKSSYEQYF
v_gene: TRBV5-8; j_gene: TRBJ1-6; CDR3aa: CASSLGRTGYNSPLHF
v_gene: TRBV11-3; j_gene: TRBJ2-7; CDR3aa: CASSLGTGFHEQYF
v_gene: TRBV10-3; j_gene: -; CDR3aa: CAIRDRAYEQYF
v_gene: TRBV29-1; j_gene: TRBJ2-7; CDR3aa: CSTLGRDHEQYF
v_gene: TRBV6-1; j_gene: TRBJ1-6; CDR3aa: CASSEWHSRSPLHF
v_gene: TRBV2; j_gene: TRBJ1-1; CDR3aa: CASSLQGHTEAFF
v_gene: TRBV25-1; j_gene: TRBJ2-2; CDR3aa: CASSLTLTGRTGELFF
v_gene: TRBV9; j_gene: TRBJ2-7; CDR3aa: CASSGGQGSYEQYF
v_gene: TRBV19; j_gene: TRBJ1-2; CDR3aa: CASSTHGGADYGYTF
v_gene: TRBV4-1; j_gene: TRBJ2-7; CDR3aa: CASSQVYRGLDEQYF
v_gene: TRBV6-1; j_gene: TRBJ2-1; CDR3aa: CASSQNPGHYNEQFF
v_gene: TRBV5-1; j_gene: TRBJ1-3; CDR3aa: CASSLTGGEFSGNTIYF
v_gene: TRBV7-3; j_gene: TRBJ2-2; CDR3aa: CASSPSRASATGELFF
v_gene: TRBV5-5; j_gene: TRBJ2-1; CDR3aa: CASSLVGTRGAYNEQFF
v_gene: TRBV7-3; j_gene: TRBJ1-1; CDR3aa: CASSLTKGLEAFF
v_gene: TRBV6-5; j_gene: TRBJ2-7; CDR3aa: CASSLRGYEQYF
v_gene: TRBV9; j_gene: TRBJ2-5; CDR3aa: CASSVRGDSWETQYF
v_gene: TRBV5-1; j_gene: TRBJ1-2; CDR3aa: CASSLGQGASGYTF
v_gene: TRBV2; j_gene: TRBJ2-1; CDR3aa: CASRDRTSGGFNEQFF
v_gene: TRBV4-1; j_gene: TRBJ1-6; CDR3aa: CASSPGAGGLLNSPLHF
v_gene: TRBV2; j_gene: TRBJ2-1; CDR3aa: CASSEGWSGDEQFF
v_gene: TRBV10-1; j_gene: TRBJ2-3; CDR3aa: CASSGEEGGLAGFTDTQYF
v_gene: TRBV13; j_gene: TRBJ2-1; CDR3aa: CATASGSYNEQFF
v_gene: TRBV7-8; j_gene: TRBJ1-3; CDR3aa: CASSPARTATGNTIYF
v_gene: TRBV19; j_gene: TRBJ2-7; CDR3aa: CASSIGTSGAYEQYF
v_gene: TRBV6-4; j_gene: TRBJ2-2; CDR3aa: CASSDSVAGGSGELFF
v_gene: TRBV7-6; j_gene: TRBJ1-4; CDR3aa: CASSPLSQGYEKLFF
v_gene: TRBV18; j_gene: TRBJ2-7; CDR3aa: CASSPRDTSYEQYF
v_gene: TRBV5-1; j_gene: TRBJ1-5; CDR3aa: CASSSGTENQPQHF
v_gene: TRBV7-2; j_gene: TRBJ2-5; CDR3aa: CASSRSSVQETQYF
v_gene: TRBV7-9; j_gene: TRBJ1-1; CDR3aa: CASSPQGNTEAFF
v_gene: TRBV7-2; j_gene: TRBJ1-2; CDR3aa: CASRTGDISYGYTF
v_gene: TRBV27; j_gene: TRBJ2-7; CDR3aa: CASTALGQGSHEQYF
v_gene: TRBV4-1; j_gene: TRBJ2-3; CDR3aa: CASSQKYGTSGGADTQYF
v_gene: TRBV6-1; j_gene: TRBJ1-1; CDR3aa: CASSEEGTGGEAFF
v_gene: TRBV2; j_gene: TRBJ2-3; CDR3aa: CASRLAGGFTDTQYF
v_gene: TRBV5-1; j_gene: TRBJ1-2; CDR3aa: CASSLDGQGAFGYTF
v_gene: TRBV18; j_gene: TRBJ2-1; CDR3aa: CASSPTLQGNNEQFF
v_gene: TRBV18; j_gene: TRBJ1-2; CDR3aa: CASSQDIYGYTF
v_gene: TRBV4-3; j_gene: TRBJ2-3; CDR3aa: CASSPRGRGSTDTQYF
v_gene: TRBV2; j_gene: TRBJ1-2; CDR3aa: CASSPRTYGYTF
v_gene: TRBV6-5; j_gene: TRBJ2-7; CDR3aa: CASSPRRTGFEQYF
v_gene: TRBV18; j_gene: TRBJ1-1; CDR3aa: CASSQGAGTEAFF
v_gene: TRBV7-9; j_gene: TRBJ1-4; CDR3aa: CASSLADRANEKLFF
v_gene: TRBV4-2; j_gene: TRBJ2-5; CDR3aa: CASSQGGPSGGTQYF
v_gene: TRBV7-9; j_gene: TRBJ2-1; CDR3aa: CASSLPSGLGGQGEQFF
v_gene: TRBV5-1; j_gene: TRBJ1-1; CDR3aa: CASSFLTGANTEAFF
v_gene: TRBV7-9; j_gene: TRBJ2-1; CDR3aa: CATVAGEYNEQFF
v_gene: TRBV2; j_gene: TRBJ2-5; CDR3aa: CASTETGTLETQYF
v_gene: TRBV11-3; j_gene: TRBJ2-1; CDR3aa: CASSSTGGRNEQFF
v_gene: TRBV30; j_gene: TRBJ1-1; CDR3aa: CAWSVVGGNTEAFF
v_gene: TRBV7-7; j_gene: TRBJ2-1; CDR3aa: CASSEGQGIGEQFF
v_gene: TRBV5-1; j_gene: TRBJ1-2; CDR3aa: CASSPDGDFLDGYTF